These T cell receptor beta chains were read from a single sample in a study of shared clonotypes between healthy human individuals. Profiled with immunoSEQ multiplex PCR; TCRdb holds only in-frame clones, not every one. This sample has about 2 million clones, with over 85% found just once. The sequenced material came from naive CD8+ T cells sorted from blood. Receptors originate from a man between 18 and 35 years old in good health. CDR3s include the opening cysteine and the closing phenylalanine or tryptophan. D genes are given only for firm matches. Not every row has a clone size; where given, it reads once, few, many or a size class.

V gene: TRBV7-9
clone size: -
D gene: TRBD1
J gene: TRBJ1-1
CDR3 DNA: TGTGCCAGCAGCCCGGGACAGGGGGTCGAAGCTTTCTTT
CDR3 protein: CASSPGQGVEAFF

V gene: TRBV28
clone size: -
D gene: -
J gene: TRBJ2-3
CDR3 DNA: TGTGCCAGCAGCTTTTTTGGGCTCACAGATACGCAGTATTTT
CDR3 protein: CASSFFGLTDTQYF

V gene: TRBV6-5
clone size: -
D gene: -
J gene: TRBJ2-2
CDR3 DNA: TGTGCCAGCAGTTATCGTGAGAACACCGGGGAGCTGTTTTTT
CDR3 protein: CASSYRENTGELFF

V gene: TRBV5-6
clone size: -
D gene: -
J gene: TRBJ1-5
CDR3 DNA: TGTGCCAGCAGCTTGGGGGCACGGCCGCCCCAGCATTTT
CDR3 protein: CASSLGARPPQHF

V gene: TRBV27
clone size: -
D gene: TRBD2
J gene: TRBJ2-1
CDR3 DNA: TGTGCCAGCAGTTTATCAGTAGCGGGAGGGTACAATGAGCAGTTCTTC
CDR3 protein: CASSLSVAGGYNEQFF

V gene: TRBV11-2
clone size: -
D gene: -
J gene: TRBJ1-4
CDR3 DNA: TGTGCCAGCACCCGAGGGGTGGACGAACTGTTTTTT
CDR3 protein: CASTRGVDELFF

V gene: TRBV6-5
clone size: -
D gene: TRBD1
J gene: TRBJ1-6
CDR3 DNA: TGTGCCAGCAGACACTGGACAGGGGATAATTCACCCCTCCACTTT
CDR3 protein: CASRHWTGDNSPLHF

V gene: TRBV5-1
clone size: -
D gene: -
J gene: TRBJ2-3
CDR3 DNA: TGCGCCAGCAGCCCCGTCCTGGCGGCAGATACGCAGTATTTT
CDR3 protein: CASSPVLAADTQYF

V gene: TRBV27
clone size: -
D gene: -
J gene: TRBJ2-7
CDR3 DNA: TGTGCCAGCAGTTTACGCGCGAAAGTCCCCTCCTACGAGCAGTACTTC
CDR3 protein: CASSLRAKVPSYEQYF

V gene: TRBV27
clone size: -
D gene: -
J gene: TRBJ2-7
CDR3 DNA: TGTGCCAGCAGTTCACCTCGGACGGGTACCTACGAGCAGTACTTC
CDR3 protein: CASSSPRTGTYEQYF

V gene: TRBV7-9
clone size: -
D gene: -
J gene: TRBJ2-2
CDR3 DNA: TGTGCCAGCAGCCTCTACACCGGGGAGCTGTTTTTT
CDR3 protein: CASSLYTGELFF

V gene: TRBV28
clone size: -
D gene: -
J gene: TRBJ1-2
CDR3 DNA: TGTGCCAGCAGTTTAGGCGGGGGGAACTATGGCTACACCTTC
CDR3 protein: CASSLGGGNYGYTF

V gene: TRBV27
clone size: -
D gene: TRBD1
J gene: TRBJ2-2
CDR3 DNA: TGTGCCAGCAGTTCTACAGGGGCCCCTTACACCGGGGAGCTGTTTTTT
CDR3 protein: CASSSTGAPYTGELFF

V gene: TRBV7-9
clone size: -
D gene: -
J gene: TRBJ2-5
CDR3 DNA: TGTGCCAGCAGCTCCACCCTGGCGGAGACCCAGTACTTC
CDR3 protein: CASSSTLAETQYF

V gene: TRBV19
clone size: -
D gene: TRBD1
J gene: TRBJ1-6
CDR3 DNA: TGTGCCAGTAGACTAGGACAGGGGGATTCACCCCTCCACTTT
CDR3 protein: CASRLGQGDSPLHF

V gene: TRBV11-2
clone size: -
D gene: -
J gene: TRBJ2-3
CDR3 DNA: TGTGCCAGCAGCTTAGAGGCAAGTGCTAGCTTTGCAGATACGCAGTATTTT
CDR3 protein: CASSLEASASFADTQYF

V gene: TRBV2
clone size: -
D gene: -
J gene: TRBJ2-2
CDR3 DNA: TGTGCCAGCAGTGGAGGGGACTTGAACACCGGGGAGCTGTTTTTT
CDR3 protein: CASSGGDLNTGELFF

V gene: TRBV11-3
clone size: -
D gene: -
J gene: TRBJ1-5
CDR3 DNA: TGTGCCAGCAGCTCCCAAGGGGACAATCAGCCCCAGCATTTT
CDR3 protein: CASSSQGDNQPQHF

V gene: TRBV30
clone size: -
D gene: -
J gene: TRBJ2-3
CDR3 DNA: TGTGCCTGGAGTCCGGGAGTGGGCACAGATACGCAGTATTTT
CDR3 protein: CAWSPGVGTDTQYF

V gene: TRBV29-1
clone size: -
D gene: -
J gene: TRBJ1-1
CDR3 DNA: TGCAGCGCCGATGGTGGACACGTTGAAGCTTTCTTT
CDR3 protein: CSADGGHVEAFF

V gene: TRBV2
clone size: -
D gene: TRBD2
J gene: TRBJ2-1
CDR3 DNA: TGTGCCAGCAGTTTAACAGCGGGGGCGTCAAATGAGCAGTTCTTC
CDR3 protein: CASSLTAGASNEQFF

V gene: TRBV7-9
clone size: -
D gene: -
J gene: TRBJ1-5
CDR3 DNA: TGTGCCAGCGATTCGGGAGCTGATAGCAATCAGCCCCAGCATTTT
CDR3 protein: CASDSGADSNQPQHF

V gene: TRBV29-1
clone size: -
D gene: -
J gene: TRBJ1-2
CDR3 DNA: TGCAGCGTTGAAGACGATCGTGGGTCAGGGATATCTAACTATGGCTACACCTTC
CDR3 protein: CSVEDDRGSGISNYGYTF

V gene: TRBV11-2
clone size: -
D gene: -
J gene: TRBJ2-7
CDR3 DNA: TGTGCCAGCAGCTCCCCGGGGGTCGAGCAGTACTTC
CDR3 protein: CASSSPGVEQYF

V gene: TRBV28
clone size: -
D gene: -
J gene: TRBJ2-5
CDR3 DNA: TGTGCCAGCAGCCCTGGGGGTGAAGGAGAGACCCAGTACTTC
CDR3 protein: CASSPGGEGETQYF

V gene: TRBV27
clone size: -
D gene: TRBD2
J gene: TRBJ2-3
CDR3 DNA: TGTGCCAGCAGTTTCGGGCCGGGAGGTTTAGATACGCAGTATTTT
CDR3 protein: CASSFGPGGLDTQYF

V gene: TRBV6-5
clone size: -
D gene: TRBD1
J gene: TRBJ2-2
CDR3 DNA: TGTGCCAGCAGTCCGACAGGGGAAACCGGGGAGCTGTTTTTT
CDR3 protein: CASSPTGETGELFF

V gene: TRBV7-9
clone size: -
D gene: TRBD1
J gene: TRBJ2-2
CDR3 DNA: TGTGCCAGCACACAGGGGGAGAACACCGGGGAGCTGTTTTTT
CDR3 protein: CASTQGENTGELFF

V gene: TRBV27
clone size: once
D gene: -
J gene: TRBJ2-1
CDR3 DNA: TGTGCCAGCGGGGCCAGCTCCTACAATGAGCAGTTCTTC
CDR3 protein: CASGASSYNEQFF

V gene: TRBV27
clone size: -
D gene: -
J gene: TRBJ2-3
CDR3 DNA: TGTGCCAGCAGTTTATGGGGGGTCGGCACAGATACGCAGTATTTT
CDR3 protein: CASSLWGVGTDTQYF

V gene: TRBV7-8
clone size: -
D gene: TRBD2
J gene: TRBJ2-7
CDR3 DNA: TGTGCCAGCAGCCCTGGGACTAGCGGGAGGTACGAGCAGTACTTC
CDR3 protein: CASSPGTSGRYEQYF

V gene: TRBV5-8
clone size: -
D gene: -
J gene: TRBJ1-3
CDR3 DNA: TGTGCCAGCAGCCAGGCCGTGTATTCTGGAAACACCATATATTTT
CDR3 protein: CASSQAVYSGNTIYF

V gene: TRBV11-2
clone size: -
D gene: -
J gene: TRBJ2-1
CDR3 DNA: TGTGCCAGCAGCTTAGATCTTGGAGGTTCGCAGTTCTTC
CDR3 protein: CASSLDLGGSQFF

V gene: TRBV6-1
clone size: -
D gene: -
J gene: TRBJ2-7
CDR3 DNA: TGTGCCAGCAGCGGGAGCGGCCCCGGCGAGCAGTACTTC
CDR3 protein: CASSGSGPGEQYF

V gene: TRBV7-8
clone size: once
D gene: -
J gene: TRBJ2-5
CDR3 DNA: TGTGCCAGCAGTTTAACGGAGGGAGAAGAGACCCAGTACTTC
CDR3 protein: CASSLTEGEETQYF

V gene: TRBV10-3
clone size: -
D gene: -
J gene: TRBJ1-1
CDR3 DNA: TGTGCCATCAGTGAGGGTGGTACTGAAGCTTTCTTT
CDR3 protein: CAISEGGTEAFF

V gene: TRBV27
clone size: -
D gene: -
J gene: TRBJ2-1
CDR3 DNA: TGTGCCAGCAGTCTAGGGTGGGGGACGTACAATGAGCAGTTCTTC
CDR3 protein: CASSLGWGTYNEQFF

V gene: TRBV19
clone size: -
D gene: -
J gene: TRBJ2-1
CDR3 DNA: TGTGCCAGTAGTATGGTGGGGATTGACAATGAGCAGTTCTTC
CDR3 protein: CASSMVGIDNEQFF

V gene: TRBV6-5
clone size: -
D gene: -
J gene: TRBJ1-1
CDR3 DNA: TGTGCCAGCAGTTACTCGTTGGGGGGATTGAACACTGAAGCTTTCTTT
CDR3 protein: CASSYSLGGLNTEAFF

V gene: TRBV9
clone size: -
D gene: -
J gene: TRBJ2-7
CDR3 DNA: TGTGCCAGCAGCGTAGGGGACGCAATTGTCTACGAGCAGTACTTC
CDR3 protein: CASSVGDAIVYEQYF

V gene: TRBV4-3
clone size: once
D gene: TRBD1
J gene: TRBJ1-4
CDR3 DNA: TGCGCCAGCAGCCAAGATCCGGGACAGGGGTGGGAAAAACTGTTTTTT
CDR3 protein: CASSQDPGQGWEKLFF

V gene: TRBV29-1
clone size: -
D gene: TRBD1
J gene: TRBJ1-2
CDR3 DNA: TGCAGCGTTCAGGGACAGGGTCATGGCTACACCTTC
CDR3 protein: CSVQGQGHGYTF

V gene: TRBV4-3
clone size: -
D gene: -
J gene: TRBJ2-1
CDR3 DNA: TGCGCCAGCAGCCAAGATCCCGGGCCTCGTGTGCTGGATGAGCAGTTCTTC
CDR3 protein: CASSQDPGPRVLDEQFF

V gene: TRBV4-3
clone size: -
D gene: -
J gene: TRBJ1-6
CDR3 DNA: TGCGCCAGCAGCCAAGATCGGTCGGGCAGGGAAGATTCACCCCTCCACTTT
CDR3 protein: CASSQDRSGREDSPLHF

V gene: TRBV4-3
clone size: -
D gene: -
J gene: TRBJ2-1
CDR3 DNA: TGCGCCAGCAGCCAGTATGGGAATGAGCAGTTCTTC
CDR3 protein: CASSQYGNEQFF

V gene: TRBV5-4
clone size: -
D gene: -
J gene: TRBJ2-7
CDR3 DNA: TGTGCCAGCAGCTTGGCCGGCCCCTACGAGCAGTACTTC
CDR3 protein: CASSLAGPYEQYF

V gene: TRBV7-6
clone size: -
D gene: -
J gene: TRBJ2-5
CDR3 DNA: TGTGCCAGCAGCTTAGAGTCACTTTTGGGTGCTGCTTATGAGACCCAGTACTTC
CDR3 protein: CASSLESLLGAAYETQYF

V gene: TRBV9
clone size: -
D gene: -
J gene: TRBJ2-7
CDR3 DNA: TGTGCCAGCAGCCCACACTCGACCGGTACACTAGTGGTCGAGCAGTACTTC
CDR3 protein: CASSPHSTGTLVVEQYF

V gene: TRBV6-1
clone size: -
D gene: -
J gene: TRBJ1-3
CDR3 DNA: TGTGCCAGCAGTGAACTAACCTACCTCGGAAACACCATATATTTT
CDR3 protein: CASSELTYLGNTIYF

V gene: TRBV9
clone size: -
D gene: TRBD1
J gene: TRBJ1-5
CDR3 DNA: TGTGCCAGCAGCGTAGGTACAGGGGATCAGCCCCAGCATTTT
CDR3 protein: CASSVGTGDQPQHF

V gene: TRBV28
clone size: -
D gene: -
J gene: TRBJ2-7
CDR3 DNA: TGTGCCAGCAGTGAAACAACAGGGACCGAGCAGTACTTC
CDR3 protein: CASSETTGTEQYF